This entry describes one T cell receptor beta chain. What it recognizes is unknown. This sample was taken from a study of radiation and T cells in renal cell carcinoma. Trimming pared 4 bases from V and 0 bases from J, leaving 11 bases between. The CDR3 is 15 amino acids. Germline V gives CDR1 SGHRS, CDR2 YFSETQ. Whole-study findings and limits: Top tumor clonotypes rose in blood 2 weeks post-radiation, then contracted. Without pretreatment biopsies, baseline tumor clonotype presence was undetermined.

Sequencing used immunoSEQ multiplex PCR; TCRdb keeps in-frame clones, though not all of them. In the table there are around 100,000 clones, around 83% of which are singletons. Stated time point: blood 4 weeks post-SBRT, at nephrectomy. Indicated treatment: 15 Gy SBRT to primary tumor, nephrectomy 4 weeks later. After SBRT, blood was collected at 2 and 4 weeks, plus baseline. This receptor was obtained from a man between 60 and 75 years old with renal cell carcinoma. This material consisted of blood, taken from a patient whose treatment included radiotherapy and nephrectomy. The chain combines TRBV5-1 with TRBJ1-3, with D possibly being TRBD1 (6 bases). As DNA, the CDR3 is TGCGCCAGCAGCCAACAGGGAGTCTCTGGAAACACCATATATTTT. It yields the protein CASSQQGVSGNTIYF.